The T cell receptor (beta chain) described here comes from a study of blood T cell repertoires in COVID-19. The trim removed 5 bases at V and 4 bases at J, leaving 22 bases unmatched. The CDR3 has 21 amino acids. Germline V gene data show CDR1 as PRHDT and CDR2 as FYEKMQ (reference sequence). Repertoires were generated with immunoSEQ multiplex PCR, while TCRdb's copy carries only in-frame clones and drops some. Among a few hundred thousand clones listed, approximately 80% were seen once. Input material: peripheral blood. The rearrangement links TRBV13 to TRBJ2-1, with TRBD2 matching 11 bases. This TCR was recovered from a woman in her thirties or forties who had recovered from COVID-19. CDR3 coding DNA: TGTGCCAGCAGCCCGGGGCCTAGCGGGGGGATTCCCAACCCCAAGTACAATGAGCAGTTCTTC. Residues: CASSPGPSGGIPNPKYNEQFF.